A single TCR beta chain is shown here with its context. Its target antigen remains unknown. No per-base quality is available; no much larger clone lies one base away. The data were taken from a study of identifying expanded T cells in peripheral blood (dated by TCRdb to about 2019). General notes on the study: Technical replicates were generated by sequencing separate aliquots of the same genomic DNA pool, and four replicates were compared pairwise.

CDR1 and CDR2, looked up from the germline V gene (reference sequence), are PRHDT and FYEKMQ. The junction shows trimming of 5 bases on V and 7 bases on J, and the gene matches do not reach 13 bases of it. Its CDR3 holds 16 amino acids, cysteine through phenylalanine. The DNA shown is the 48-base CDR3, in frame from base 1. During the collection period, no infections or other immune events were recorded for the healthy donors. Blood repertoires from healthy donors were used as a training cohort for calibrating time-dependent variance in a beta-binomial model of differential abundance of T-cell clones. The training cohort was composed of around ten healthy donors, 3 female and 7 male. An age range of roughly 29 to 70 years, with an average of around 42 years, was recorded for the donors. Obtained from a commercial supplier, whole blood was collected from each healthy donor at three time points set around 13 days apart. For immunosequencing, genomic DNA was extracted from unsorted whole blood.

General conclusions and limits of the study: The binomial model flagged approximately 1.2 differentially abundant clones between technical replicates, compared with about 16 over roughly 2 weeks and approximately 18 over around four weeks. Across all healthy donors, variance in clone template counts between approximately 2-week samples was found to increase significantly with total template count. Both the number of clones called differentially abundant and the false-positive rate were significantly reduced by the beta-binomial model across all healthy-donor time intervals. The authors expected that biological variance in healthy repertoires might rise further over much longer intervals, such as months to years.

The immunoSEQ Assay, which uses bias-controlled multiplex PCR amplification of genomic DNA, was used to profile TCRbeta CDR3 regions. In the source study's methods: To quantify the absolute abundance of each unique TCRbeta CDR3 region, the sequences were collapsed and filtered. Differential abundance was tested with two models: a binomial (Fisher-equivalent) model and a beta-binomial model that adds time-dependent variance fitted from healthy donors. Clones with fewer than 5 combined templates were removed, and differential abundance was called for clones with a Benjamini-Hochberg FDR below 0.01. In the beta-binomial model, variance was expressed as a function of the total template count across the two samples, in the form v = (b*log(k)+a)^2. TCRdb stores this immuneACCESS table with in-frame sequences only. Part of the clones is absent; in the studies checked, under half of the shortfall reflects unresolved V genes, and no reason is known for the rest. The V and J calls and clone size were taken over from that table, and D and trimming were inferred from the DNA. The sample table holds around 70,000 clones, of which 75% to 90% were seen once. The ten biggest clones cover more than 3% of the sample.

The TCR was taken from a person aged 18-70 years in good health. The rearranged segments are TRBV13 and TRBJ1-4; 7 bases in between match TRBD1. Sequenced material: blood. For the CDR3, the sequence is CASSTAGFRGGEKLFF. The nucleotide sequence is TGTGCCAGCAGCACCGCTGGGTTCAGGGGGGGTGAAAAACTGTTTTTT.